The next 8 T cell receptor beta chains were all read from a single sample in a study of T cell clones after liver transplantation. Clones were read by immunoSEQ multiplex PCR, and TCRdb kept only the in-frame ones, dropping some. The sample yields around 77,000 clones, 75% to 85% seen once. The input for sequencing was CD4+ T cells from blood, taken 12 months after liver transplant. Every receptor here comes from a human patient who received a liver transplant. Some T cells here may be from the graft donor.

The V call is TRBV6-6, the J call TRBJ1-2; the match to TRBD1 covers 7 bases. This CDR3 is 13 amino acids long. Per germline, CDR1 MNHNY and CDR2 SVGAGI (reference sequence). The J segment lost 4 bases and the V segment lost 7 bases, leaving 6 bases of the junction unmatched. CDR3 in amino acids: CASMGDRAYGYTF. DNA of the CDR3: TGTGCCAGCATGGGGGACAGAGCCTATGGCTACACCTTC.

The rearrangement links TRBV28 to TRBJ1-1, with D maybe TRBD1 (6 bases). From germline, CDR1 is MDHEN and CDR2 SYDVKM. V lost 6 bases, J lost 3 bases, and 23 bases lay in between. The length of the CDR3 is 17 residues. DNA of the CDR3: TGTGCCAGCAGGGTAGGGGTTTTTATCAAGGGGGACACTGAAGCTTTCTTT. Protein: CASRVGVFIKGDTEAFF.

This chain uses TRBV11-2 with TRBJ2-7; D gene unclear. CDR1 and CDR2 from the germline V gene are SGHAT and FQNNGV. Between the trimmed V and J ends, which lost 3 bases and 3 bases, there was a span of 3 bases. The CDR3 has 11 amino acids. The CDR3, as DNA: TGTGCCAGCAGCTTGTTCTACGAGCAGTACTTC. Translation: CASSLFYEQYF.

The chain recombines TRBV18 with TRBJ1-5, with D unresolved. The CDR3 consists of 13 residues. Trimming stripped 2 bases from V and 1 base from J, with 3 bases between. In germline, CDR1 is KGHSH, CDR2 LQKENI. The CDR3 loop is CASSPNSNQPQHF. CDR3 sequence (DNA): TGTGCCAGCTCACCAAACAGCAATCAGCCCCAGCATTTT.

This clone was detected only once. The chain combines TRBV2 with TRBJ2-3; maybe TRBD1 (5 bases). This CDR3 region has 13 residues. Between the trimmed V and J ends, which lost 4 bases and 8 bases, there was a span of 13 bases. Germline assignment: CDR1 SNHLY and CDR2 FYNNEI. This CDR3 is CASSGVPRGTQYF. CDR3 nucleotides: TGTGCCAGCAGTGGGGTCCCTAGGGGTACGCAGTATTTT. Drawing the rest from reference TRBV2 and TRBJ2-3, the complete variable domain is EPEVTQTPSHQVTQMGQEVILRCVPISNHLYFYWYRQILGQKVEFLVSFYNNEISEKSEIFDDQFSVERPDGSNFTLKIRSTKLEDSAMYFCASSGVPRGTQYFGPGTRLTVL.

The chain joins TRBV6-6 to TRBJ1-4; no clear D gene. The germline V gene encodes CDR1 MNHNY and CDR2 SVGAGI (reference sequence). The CDR3 totals 14 residues. V lost 4 bases, J lost 8 bases, and 14 bases lay in between. The CDR3 sequence is CASSSQPIGEKLFF. The CDR3 DNA is TGTGCCAGCAGTTCCCAACCTATAGGGGAAAAACTGTTTTTT.

This sequence joins TRBV28 and TRBJ2-1, with D unresolved. Trimming left V 5 bases short and J 9 bases short, with 11 bases between. Per the germline V gene, CDR1 is MDHEN and CDR2 is SYDVKM. The CDR3 consists of 12 residues. The CDR3 loop reads CASSPLDGEQFF. The DNA of the CDR3 is TGTGCCAGCAGTCCCTTAGATGGTGAGCAGTTCTTC.

The chain uses TRBV18 and TRBJ1-4; D gene unclear. The CDR3 spans 15 residues. Trimming took off 4 bases at V and 0 bases at J, with 9 bases between the two ends. Germline-derived CDR1 and CDR2 are KGHSH and LQKENI. The CDR3, as DNA: TGTGCCAGCTCACTTAGTTACGCAACTAATGAAAAACTGTTTTTT. Its translation is CASSLSYATNEKLFF. The full variable domain, rest sourced from reference TRBV18 and TRBJ1-4, is NAGVMQNPRHLVRRRGQEARLRCSPMKGHSHVYWYRQLPEEGLKFMVYLQKENIIDESGMPKERFSAEFPKEGPSILRIQQVVRGDSAAYFCASSLSYATNEKLFFGSGTQLSVL.